Sequencing of this T cell receptor beta chain was carried out in a study of CD8+ T cells in alopecia areata. General study findings and limits: Among the 100 top clones, expanded CD8+ clones, like scalp clonality, were significantly decreased by tofacitinib.

Treatment of the sample: oral pan-JAK inhibitor, 5-10 mg twice daily. The V and J ends lost 4 bases and 5 bases respectively, with 9 bases between them. CDR1 and CDR2 (germline): SGHTS, YDEGEE. The CDR3 runs to 12 residues. As for this clone: Its target is not known.

After isolation, RNA underwent reverse transcription to generate cDNA as the sequencing template. Here immunoSEQ multiplex PCR was the method, and the copy in TCRdb shows in-frame clones only, minus some. Of roughly 190,000 clones listed, 50% to 60% are singletons. The TCR sequence derives from a human donor with alopecia areata. The source was CD4+ T cells sorted from blood, collected at week 4, from a patient treated with tofacitinib. V and J are TRBV5-8 and TRBJ2-5; no reliable D call. The CDR3 here is CASSHLRETQYF. As DNA, the CDR3 is TGTGCCAGCAGCCACCTGAGGGAGACCCAGTACTTC.